This TCR beta chain was found in a study of blood T cell repertoires in COVID-19. At the level of the study: PBMCs, B-cell-depleted T cells, or T cells provided the cDNA or gDNA that made up the material.

Only in-frame clones appear in the TCRdb table, and some are missing; sequencing was by immunoSEQ multiplex PCR. The sample consists of 100,000 to 120,000 clones, around 80% of them appearing once. The V segment lost 4 bases and the J segment 1 base; nucleotides outside the gene matches: 4. Looked up from germline, CDR1 is MNHEY and CDR2 is SVGAGI. This CDR3 contains 16 residues. What was sequenced was peripheral blood. The V call is TRBV6-5, the J call TRBJ1-1; 12 positions agree with TRBD1. This TCR was recovered from a woman aged 80 or over with acute or convalescent COVID-19. The CDR3 nucleotides are TGTGCCAGCAGTTTCCCGGGACAGGGGGCGAACACTGAAGCTTTCTTT. It translates to CASSFPGQGANTEAFF.